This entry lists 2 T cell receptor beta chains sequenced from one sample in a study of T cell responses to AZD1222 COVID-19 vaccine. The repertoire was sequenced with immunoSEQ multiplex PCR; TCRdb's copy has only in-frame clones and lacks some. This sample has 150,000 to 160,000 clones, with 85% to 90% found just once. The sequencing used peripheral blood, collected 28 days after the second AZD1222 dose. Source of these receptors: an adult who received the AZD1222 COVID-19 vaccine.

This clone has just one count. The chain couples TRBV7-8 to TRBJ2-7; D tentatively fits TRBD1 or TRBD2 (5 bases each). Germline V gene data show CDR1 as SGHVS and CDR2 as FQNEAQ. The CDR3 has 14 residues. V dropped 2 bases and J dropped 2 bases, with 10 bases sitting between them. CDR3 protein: CASSLSQGAYEQYF. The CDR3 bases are TGTGCCAGCAGCTTAAGCCAGGGAGCCTACGAGCAGTACTTC. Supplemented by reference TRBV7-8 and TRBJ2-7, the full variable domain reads GAGVSQSPRYKVAKRGQDVALRCDPISGHVSLFWYQQALGQGPEFLTYFQNEAQLDKSGLPSDRFFAERPEGSVSTLKIQRTQQEDSAVYLCASSLSQGAYEQYFGPGTRLTVT.

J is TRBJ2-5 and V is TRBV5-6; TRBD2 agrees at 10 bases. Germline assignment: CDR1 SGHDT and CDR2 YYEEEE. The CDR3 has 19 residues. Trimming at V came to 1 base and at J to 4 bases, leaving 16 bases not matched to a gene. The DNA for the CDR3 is TGTGCCAGCAGCTTGTCCGGGGCTAGCGGGAGTTGGGATGGAGAGACCCAGTACTTC. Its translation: CASSLSGASGSWDGETQYF.